This T cell receptor beta chain was captured in a study of a mutant IDH1 vaccine in newly diagnosed glioma. Some clones are missing from TCRdb's copy, which holds only in-frame ones; the method was immunoSEQ multiplex PCR. The sample holds around 41,000 clones, roughly 79% seen once. Germline-derived CDR1 and CDR2 are SGDLS and YYNGEE. Deletions cut 0 bases from V and 4 bases from J, with 11 bases between. This CDR3 contains 15 residues. As to this clone: Its antigen is not known.

The time point here: week 23, last vaccination. Topical imiquimod accompanied each vaccine dose, which consisted of 300 ug of mutant IDH1 20-mer peptide. Donor diagnoses consisted of new WHO grade 3 or 4 IDH1-mutant, ATRX-lost astrocytomas. This sample comprised PBMCs, obtained from a glioma patient whose treatment included an IDH1 peptide vaccine. The clonotype was recovered from a woman aged 40 to 50 with glioma. Some clones in this sample may be carry-over from other donors' samples. The chain uses TRBV9 and TRBJ1-5; D might be TRBD1 (6 bases). CDR3 coding DNA: TGTGCCAGCAGCGTAGCCGGACAGACTAATCAGCCCCAGCATTTT. This codes for CASSVAGQTNQPQHF.